Described below is a single T cell receptor (beta chain) sequence and its context. This clone was counted only a few times. Its antigen target is currently unknown. Per-base quality was not reported, and no clone a single base away is much larger than it. This record comes from a study of beta chain features in type 1 diabetes (dated 2018 in TCRdb). Study-level background: Patients and healthy donors did not differ in mean age, gender distribution, total cell number or subset yield. Across all samples, almost 110 million sorted cells were examined, and cell number per subset correlated strongly with RNA yield. In the study, TCRB repertoires of sorted circulating CD4+ T cell subsets from recently diagnosed type 1 diabetes patients were compared with those of matched healthy donors. Regulatory and stem cell-like memory subsets were obtained from only 8 patients and about eight healthy donors, while naive and central memory subsets were obtained from all 28 donors.

The cysteine opens and the phenylalanine closes a CDR3 of 13 amino acids. Only the CDR3 part of the read is kept: 39 bases, read in frame from the first base. Relative to germline, V is 7 bases shorter and J is 5 bases shorter, with 17 bases between their ends. From a lookup of the germline V gene (reference sequence), CDR1 and CDR2 are GTSNPN and SVGIG. Overall study results and their limits: At VDJ recombination sites, patients with type 1 diabetes made fewer insertions and deleted more nucleotides, a pattern implying thymic rearrangement abnormalities. Shorter templates might have been favored by PCR, but patient and control samples were amplified and corrected together, so both groups would have been affected equally by any skew. Because cDNA was sequenced instead of genomic DNA, activated cells with high expression could be over-represented, although the groups did not differ in activation or CD3 levels. A moderate but significant shortening of TCRB CDR3 length was observed in type 1 diabetes patients in all four CD4+ subsets. Naive, central memory and regulatory TCRB repertoires appeared more similar among patients than among healthy donors. Because small numbers of individuals were included in the HLA sub-analyses, any influence of HLA type on TCRB rearrangement was left unresolved.

From each donor, a single peripheral blood sample of approximately 120 mL on average was drawn into heparinised tubes. A BD FACSAria II and a panel including CD45RO, CCR7, CD25, CD127, CD95 and CD27 were used to sort naive, central memory, regulatory and stem cell-like memory CD4+ T cells. Every sorted population had a purity above 95%. PBMCs were separated immediately by Lymphoprep density gradient centrifugation and were stained directly, without being cultured. Samples were stained and sorted in pairs, with one healthy donor and one patient per experiment, so that batch effects were minimized. All of the isolated RNA was reverse transcribed with the High Capacity cDNA Reverse Transcription Kit, so expressed TCRB transcripts were sequenced. Deep immunoSEQ sequencing was performed on naive, central memory and regulatory T cell samples, with an average of roughly 3.5 million total reads per sample. After sorted cells were lysed in RLT buffer, RNA was extracted with DNase-treated RNeasy Micro or Mini kits, with the choice depending on cell number. To prevent cross-contamination, every cell subset was processed on its own, while patient and healthy donor samples were processed together. The immunoSEQ multiplex PCR was used to amplify TCRB sequences from cDNA, yielding 87-bp fragments that span the CDR3 region. Amplicons were sequenced on the Illumina HiSeq platform. Processing in the source paper ran as follows. Synthetic template baselines were used to correct PCR bias computationally, reads within Hamming distance 2 were collapsed, and singletons that could not be merged were discarded. Reads were aligned to IMGT to assign V, D and J genes, CDR3 length, and insertions or deletions at six rearrangement sites. Within each subset, clonotype counts were normalized to sorted cell number, after which true diversity and Gini coefficients were computed with the tcR R package. Repertoire sharing was quantified using the overlap coefficient calculated on TCRB nucleotide sequences. Out-of-frame TCRB sequences from naive cells were analyzed to stand in for the pre-selection repertoire. TCRdb's version of the immuneACCESS table is confined to in-frame rearrangements and falls short of the full clone set. An unresolved V gene accounts for under half of the shortfall where checked; the remainder is of unknown origin. The DNA was the basis for D and trimming; V, J and clone size are from that table. This sample lists fewer than 350,000 clones; over 12% were detected once. Clones ranked in the top ten supply 0.015% to 0.017% of the sample.

The V gene is TRBV30 and the J gene is TRBJ2-5; TRBD2 is a weak D gene call, 6 bases matching. The source of this sequence is a man younger than 35 with type 1 diabetes. Sequenced: naive CD4+ T cells from blood. What the cell subset or site label conveys for this sample: true naive CD4+ T cells. In nucleotides, the sequence is TGTGCCTACTCGGGGGAGTGGAGGGAGACCCAGTACTTC. It translates to CAYSGEWRETQYF.